A single TCR beta chain is shown here with its context. The sample's time point: before trial treatment. This record comes from a study of low-dose radiotherapy and immunotherapy resistance in tumors. Covering alpha and beta chains, TRAV- and TRBV-specific primers were used for the first-strand cDNA. Both a constant-region primer and a V-primer adapter served to amplify TCRs across 15 to 20 PCR cycles. Using its own MiXCR run on the reads, TCRdb lists one record per CDR3 protein. The sample shows around 76,000 distinct CDR3 sequences, less than 35% of them seen only once. The CDR3 spans 13 residues. CDR1 is ENHRY, CDR2 SYGVKD, per germline. V shed 5 bases and J 5 bases; nucleotides not matched to a gene: 6.

The input for sequencing was PBMCs, taken before treatment. This sequence originates from a female donor with ovarian cancer. V is TRBV10-3 and J is TRBJ2-7; 7 bases align to TRBD2. CDR3: CAISREATHEQYF. CDR3 coding DNA: TGTGCCATCAGTCGGGAGGCCACACACGAGCAGTACTTC.